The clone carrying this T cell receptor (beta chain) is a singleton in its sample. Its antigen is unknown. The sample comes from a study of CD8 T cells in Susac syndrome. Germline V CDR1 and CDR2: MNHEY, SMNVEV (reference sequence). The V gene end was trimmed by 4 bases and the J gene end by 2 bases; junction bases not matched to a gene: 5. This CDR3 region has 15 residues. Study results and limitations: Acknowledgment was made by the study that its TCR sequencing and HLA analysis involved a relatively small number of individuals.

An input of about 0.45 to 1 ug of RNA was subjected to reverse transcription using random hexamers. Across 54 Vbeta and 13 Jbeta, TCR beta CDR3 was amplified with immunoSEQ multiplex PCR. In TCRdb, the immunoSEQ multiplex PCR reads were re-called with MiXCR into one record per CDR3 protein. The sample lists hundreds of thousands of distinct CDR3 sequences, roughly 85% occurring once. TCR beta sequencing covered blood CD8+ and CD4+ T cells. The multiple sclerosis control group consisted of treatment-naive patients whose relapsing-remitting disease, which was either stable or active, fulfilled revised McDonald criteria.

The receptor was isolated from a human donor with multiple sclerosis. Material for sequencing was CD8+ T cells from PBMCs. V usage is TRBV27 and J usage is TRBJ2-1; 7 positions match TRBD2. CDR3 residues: CASSWDLAAYNEQFF. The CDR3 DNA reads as TGTGCCAGCAGTTGGGATCTAGCGGCCTACAATGAGCAGTTCTTC.